The source of this TCR beta chain is a study of T cell responses to AZD1222 COVID-19 vaccine. Data came from immunoSEQ multiplex PCR; TCRdb stores just in-frame clones and leaves some out. Of roughly 120,000 clones in the sample, roughly 90% were seen once. The CDR3 extends over 20 amino acids. Germline V gene lookup returns CDR1 MRHNA and CDR2 SNTAGT. With V trimmed by 6 bases and J by 4 bases, 25 bases remained unmatched. Sequencing used peripheral blood, obtained on day 0 of AZD1222 vaccination. This sequence joins TRBV6-4 and TRBJ1-2; 8 bases are a match to TRBD1. The receptor was isolated from an adult in good health. The CDR3 bases are TGTGCCAGCAGAAGCGGGGCCGGACAGGGCCGGGAGAAGTTCGGCTATGGCTACACCTTC. Residues: CASRSGAGQGREKFGYGYTF.